The 8 T cell receptor beta chains in this list originate from one sample, sequenced in a study of Graves' ophthalmopathy and Graves' hyperthyroidism. RNA transcripts served as template for amplifying TCR beta CDR3 sequences. A first-round RT-PCR used HTBI primers, followed by a second-round multiplex PCR. Each CDR3 protein is one row after TCRdb ran MiXCR on the multiplex PCR reads. The sample lists around 520,000 distinct CDR3 sequences, 35% to 40% occurring once. The specimen sequenced was peripheral blood or thyroid tissue (not recorded which). The receptor set was obtained from an adult man with Graves' hyperthyroidism.

J is TRBJ1-3 and V is TRBV10-3; 7 bases fit TRBD1. V gave up 4 bases and J gave up 4 bases; unmatched junction bases: 7. The CDR3 sequence is 15 residues long. The V gene's germline CDR1 is ENHRY and CDR2 SYGVKD. In DNA, the CDR3 is TGTGCCATCAGTGGGACAGGCGTTTCGGGAAACACCATATATTTT. Its translation: CAISGTGVSGNTIYF.

The chain has TRBV19 and TRBJ2-6; TRBD2 matches 11 bases. With V trimmed by 4 bases and J by 4 bases, 15 bases remained unmatched. The CDR3 length is 20 residues. CDR1 LNHDA and CDR2 SQIVND come from the germline V gene (reference sequence). The DNA for the CDR3 is TGTGCCAGTAGTACTTACGTACTAGCGGGAGTTCCCTCCGGGGCCAACGTCCTGACTTTC. It translates to CASSTYVLAGVPSGANVLTF.

V is TRBV9 and J is TRBJ2-2; 10 bases line up with TRBD2. The CDR3 extends over 16 amino acids. The trim removed 4 bases at V and 5 bases at J, leaving 8 bases unmatched. Germline CDR1 SGDLS, CDR2 YYNGEE. DNA for the CDR3: TGTGCCAGCAGCTCACTGCTAGCGGGAGAGACCGGGGAGCTGTTTTTT. Its protein product is CASSSLLAGETGELFF.

V usage is TRBV29-1 and J usage is TRBJ1-2, with 7 bases aligning to TRBD1. The junction had 8 bases not matched to a gene; V was cut back by 3 bases and J by 7 bases. The CDR3 is 13 amino acids. Germline CDR1 is SQVTM and CDR2 is ANQGSEA. The CDR3 DNA follows: TGCAGCGTTGATCGGGCAGGGGGAGGTGGCTACACCTTC. Amino acids: CSVDRAGGGGYTF.

The chain combines TRBV20-1 with TRBJ2-5; no definite D call. V dropped 0 bases and J dropped 0 bases, with 5 bases sitting between them. Germline V gives CDR1 DFQATT, CDR2 SNEGSKA (reference sequence). This CDR3 is 13 amino acids long. In DNA, the CDR3 is TGCAGTGCTAGAGATTTCTACCAAGAGACCCAGTACTTC. This sequence encodes CSARDFYQETQYF.

This clonotype has more than one count but fewer than ten. The rearrangement joins TRBV13 to TRBJ2-7, with 12 bases fitting TRBD2. This CDR3 spans 16 amino acids. V lost 4 bases and J lost 2; bases outside the gene matches: 6. Germline CDR1 PRHDT, CDR2 FYEKMQ (reference sequence). The CDR3 sequence is CASSSRTSGATYEQYF. The DNA of the CDR3 is TGTGCCAGCAGCTCAAGGACTAGCGGGGCGACCTACGAGCAGTACTTC.

V and J are TRBV2 and TRBJ2-7, with D tentatively TRBD1 or TRBD2 (7 bases each). CDR3 size: 16 residues. V shed 6 bases and J shed 3 bases, with 21 bases lying between them. CDR1 is SNHLY and CDR2 is FYNNEI in the germline V gene. The CDR3 DNA reads TGTGCCAGCAGGTCAAAGGGGGCGGGAGTGCTCTACGAGCAGTACTTC. Protein sequence: CASRSKGAGVLYEQYF. Combining the CDR3 with reference TRBV2 and TRBJ2-7 gives the whole variable domain EPEVTQTPSHQVTQMGQEVILRCVPISNHLYFYWYRQILGQKVEFLVSFYNNEISEKSEIFDDQFSVERPDGSNFTLKIRSTKLEDSAMYFCASRSKGAGVLYEQYFGPGTRLTVT.

The chain couples TRBV20-1 to TRBJ2-3, with 11 bases identical to TRBD2. The germline V gene encodes CDR1 DFQATT and CDR2 SNEGSKA (reference sequence). The CDR3 extends over 16 amino acids. V lost 6 bases and J lost 0; bases outside the gene matches: 8. For the CDR3, the DNA is TGCAGTGCCACCTCCGGGACTAGCGGAAGCACAGATACGCAGTATTTT. It encodes CSATSGTSGSTDTQYF.